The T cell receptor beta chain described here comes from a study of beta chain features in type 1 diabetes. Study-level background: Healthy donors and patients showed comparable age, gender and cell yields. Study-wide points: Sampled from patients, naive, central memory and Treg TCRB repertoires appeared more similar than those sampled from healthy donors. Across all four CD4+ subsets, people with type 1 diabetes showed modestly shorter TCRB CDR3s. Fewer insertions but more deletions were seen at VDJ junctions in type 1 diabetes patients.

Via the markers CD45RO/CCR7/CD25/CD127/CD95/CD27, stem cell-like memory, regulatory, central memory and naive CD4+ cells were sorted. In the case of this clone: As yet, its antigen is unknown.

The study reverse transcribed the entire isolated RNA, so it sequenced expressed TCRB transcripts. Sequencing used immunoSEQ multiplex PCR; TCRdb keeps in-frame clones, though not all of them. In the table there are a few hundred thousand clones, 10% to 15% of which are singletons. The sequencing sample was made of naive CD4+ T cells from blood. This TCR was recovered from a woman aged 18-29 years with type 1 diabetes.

CDR3 in amino acids: CASSRNRQGAEEAFF. CDR3 sequence (DNA): TGTGCCAGCAGCCGAAATCGACAGGGGGCAGAGGAAGCTTTCTTT. The chain carries TRBV7-2 and TRBJ1-1; TRBD1 matches 10 bases. CDR3 length equals 15 residues. Germline V gene data show CDR1 as SGHTA and CDR2 as FQGNSA. V shed 5 bases, J shed 8 bases, and the junction held 11 bases outside the gene matches. Drawing the rest from reference TRBV7-2 and TRBJ1-1, the complete variable domain is GAGVSQSPSNKVTEKGKDVELRCDPISGHTALYWYRQSLGQGLEFLIYFQGNSAPDKSGLPSDRFSAERTGGSVSTLTIQRTQQEDSAVYLCASSRNRQGAEEAFFGQGTRLTVV.